One and the same sample provided the 26 T cell receptor beta chains below, sequenced in a study of shared clonotypes between healthy human individuals. Some clones are missing from TCRdb's copy, which holds only in-frame ones; the method was immunoSEQ multiplex PCR. The table shows about 600,000 clones, with about 96% occurring only once. Sequenced material: naive CD4+ T cells sorted from blood. Subset given: CD45RA+ positively selected. These TCRs come from a woman in her thirties in good health.

This chain joins TRBV6-5 and TRBJ2-5; the match to TRBD1 covers 10 bases. Trimming took 1 base from V and 2 from J; bases not matched to a gene: 1. The CDR3 runs to 15 residues. CDR1 and CDR2 (germline): MNHEY, SVGAGI. CDR3 loop: CASSYWGQGQETQYF. The CDR3 region has the DNA TGTGCCAGCAGTTACTGGGGACAGGGGCAAGAGACCCAGTACTTC.

As DNA, the CDR3 is TGTGCCAGTACGGACTCAGGGAATTTCGAGCAGTACTTC. Translation gives CASTDSGNFEQYF. This chain connects TRBV19 to TRBJ2-5, with D tentatively TRBD1 or TRBD2 (5 bases each). The end of the DNA aligns better with TRBJ2-7, so the J call may be wrong. CDR3 length equals 13 residues. Germline values: CDR1 LNHDA, CDR2 SQIVND (reference sequence).

The rearrangement uses TRBV11-3 and TRBJ2-3; 10 bases match TRBD2. This CDR3 comprises 17 residues. V shed 1 base, J shed 2 bases, and the junction held 6 bases outside the gene matches. Germline V lookup: CDR1 SGHNT, CDR2 YENEEA. The CDR3 DNA sequence: TGTGCCAGCAGCTTAGGACTAGCGGGCGGGTCCACAGATACGCAGTATTTT. This gives the protein CASSLGLAGGSTDTQYF.

The chain combines TRBV5-1 with TRBJ2-2, with 10 positions matching TRBD2. Germline CDR1 and CDR2: SGHRS and YFSETQ. This CDR3 contains 16 residues. After removal of 3 bases from V and 0 bases from J, the junction contained 2 bases not matched to a gene. CDR3 loop: CASSSTSGPNTGELFF. CDR3 coding DNA: TGCGCCAGCAGCTCGACTAGCGGGCCGAACACCGGGGAGCTGTTTTTT.

CDR3 sequence reads: CASSYDTSGANVLTF. In DNA, the CDR3 is TGTGCCAGCAGTTACGACACCTCTGGGGCCAACGTCCTGACTTTC. The chain carries TRBV28 and TRBJ2-6; D gene ambiguous. The CDR3 is 15 residues long. Germline loops: CDR1 MDHEN, CDR2 SYDVKM. V shed 4 bases and J shed 0 bases, with 7 bases lying between them.

This chain uses TRBV11-2 with TRBJ2-7; TRBD1 is a possible D gene (5 bases). The germline V gene has CDR1 SGHAT and CDR2 FQNNGV. This CDR3 spans 14 amino acids. The germline V and J ends were trimmed by 1 base and 3 bases, with 10 bases remaining between them. The CDR3 is CASSLALQGYEQYF. The CDR3 DNA reads as TGTGCCAGCAGCTTAGCCTTGCAGGGCTACGAGCAGTACTTC.

The J gene is TRBJ2-3, the V gene TRBV7-3, with TRBD2 matching over 10 bases. Unmatched junction bases numbered 4, after V lost 5 bases and J lost 2 bases. The V gene's germline CDR1 is SGHTA and CDR2 FQGTGA. This CDR3 contains 15 residues. The CDR3 protein is CASSATSGNTDTQYF. The CDR3 nucleotides are TGTGCCAGCAGCGCTACTAGCGGGAACACAGATACGCAGTATTTT.

The rearrangement joins TRBV21-1 to TRBJ2-1; the table gives TRBD2 as D, unverified against the DNA. TRBV21-1 is a known pseudogene. This CDR3 contains 19 residues. CDR3 protein: CASSTSGTSGSRTYNEQFF. The CDR3 coding sequence is TGTGCCAGCAGCACCTCCGGGACTAGCGGGAGTAGGACCTACAATGAGCAGTTCTTC.

The rearrangement uses TRBV2 and TRBJ2-3; no definite D call. The V gene's germline CDR1 is SNHLY and CDR2 FYNNEI. The CDR3 covers 14 residues. The V gene lost 6 bases and the J gene lost 2 bases, with 12 bases spanning the gap. The CDR3 loop is CASRAQQVTDTQYF. CDR3 DNA sequence: TGTGCCAGCAGGGCGCAGCAAGTCACAGATACGCAGTATTTT.

This chain joins TRBV28 and TRBJ2-7; 8 bases map to TRBD2. The germline gives CDR1 MDHEN, CDR2 SYDVKM. Trimming removed 6 bases from V and 4 bases from J; junction bases left unmatched: 14. CDR3 length equals 16 residues. Here the CDR3 DNA reads TGTGCCAGCAGCACCTCCGGGACTAGAGCTTTGTACGAGCAGTACTTC. Translating gives CASSTSGTRALYEQYF. The variable domain in full, with the rest retrieved from reference TRBV28 and TRBJ2-7, is DVKVTQSSRYLVKRTGEKVFLECVQDMDHENMFWYRQDPGLGLRLIYFSYDVKMKEKGDIPEGYSVSREKKERFSLILESASTNQTSMYLCASSTSGTRALYEQYFGPGTRLTVT.

The chain employs TRBV6-1 and TRBJ2-3, with D unclear. The germline V gene has CDR1 MNHNS and CDR2 SASEGT. This CDR3 spans 16 amino acids. V gave up 3 bases and J gave up 5 bases, with 18 bases separating them. The CDR3 DNA reads TGTGCCAGCAGTGATACTGGCACCACGTCCGTAGATACGCAGTATTTT. Translation: CASSDTGTTSVDTQYF.

This chain uses TRBV5-1 with TRBJ1-5; tentatively, D is TRBD1 (5 bases). The CDR3 sequence is 14 residues long. The V end lost 3 bases, the J end lost 2 bases, and 9 bases lay between the germline ends. Germline V lookup: CDR1 SGHRS, CDR2 YFSETQ. The CDR3 DNA follows: TGCGCCAGCAGCTGGGGAGGGGGCAATCAGCCCCAGCATTTT. It translates to CASSWGGGNQPQHF.

The chain links TRBV4-1 to TRBJ1-3, with a weak D call TRBD1 (5 bases). The CDR3 extends over 16 amino acids. Germline CDR1 is MGHRA and CDR2 is YSYEKL. V was trimmed by 1 base and J by 3 bases, leaving 13 bases between them. The DNA for the CDR3 is TGCGCCAGCAGCCAAGGCACCTGGGGGAGTGGAAACACCATATATTTT. Translated: CASSQGTWGSGNTIYF.

The chain carries TRBV2 and TRBJ2-7, with TRBD2 matching 9 bases. Germline lookup yields CDR1 SNHLY and CDR2 FYNNEI. The CDR3 runs 14 residues. V shed 4 bases and J 6 bases; nucleotides not matched to a gene: 7. The DNA for the CDR3 is TGTGCCAGCAGTGGGGGGCGGGAGGGCCTCGAGCAGTACTTC. It translates to CASSGGREGLEQYF.

V and J are TRBV28 and TRBJ2-3; weak D call: TRBD2 (6 bases). Germline CDR1 reads MDHEN; CDR2 reads SYDVKM. Between the trimmed V and J ends, which lost 7 bases and 7 bases, there was a span of 18 bases. This CDR3 contains 14 residues. CDR3: CASIKGLAHHTQYF. The CDR3, as DNA: TGTGCCAGCATTAAAGGGCTAGCGCATCATACGCAGTATTTT.

V and J are TRBV10-3 and TRBJ2-7; D may be TRBD2 (5 bases). V was cut by 5 bases and J by 0 bases, with 11 bases left in between. Germline V CDR1 and CDR2: ENHRY, SYGVKD. The CDR3 totals 14 residues. Here the CDR3 DNA reads TGTGCCATCAGTTACGGGGAGAGCTCCTACGAGCAGTACTTC. The encoded protein is CAISYGESSYEQYF.

This chain joins TRBV11-2 and TRBJ2-7; D remains unclear. The CDR3 runs to 14 residues. The germline gives CDR1 SGHAT, CDR2 FQNNGV. V was clipped by 0 bases and J by 2 bases, with 8 bases between them. CDR3 in DNA: TGTGCCAGCAGCTTAGACCGACGGGCCTACGAGCAGTACTTC. Its protein product is CASSLDRRAYEQYF.

The chain carries TRBV5-1 and TRBJ2-3; 8 nucleotides agree with TRBD2. The CDR3 sequence is 15 residues long. J was trimmed by 4 bases and V by 3 bases; bases with no gene match: 7. In germline, CDR1 is SGHRS, CDR2 YFSETQ. CDR3 loop: CASSSSGRSPDTQYF. In DNA form, the CDR3 reads TGCGCCAGCAGCTCAAGCGGGAGATCCCCAGATACGCAGTATTTT. The entire variable domain, with the rest obtained from reference TRBV5-1 and TRBJ2-3, is as follows: KAGVTQTPRYLIKTRGQQVTLSCSPISGHRSVSWYQQTPGQGLQFLFEYFSETQRNKGNFPGRFSGRQFSNSRSEMNVSTLELGDSALYLCASSSSGRSPDTQYFGPGTRLTVL.

V and J are TRBV9 and TRBJ2-3, with TRBD1 identical over 7 bases. The germline V gene has CDR1 SGDLS and CDR2 YYNGEE. Losses at the gene ends were 5 bases for V and 1 base for J; bases not matched to a gene: 10. The CDR3 is made up of 16 amino acids. CDR3 sequence (DNA): TGTGCCAGCAGTGACGGGGACAGACGACGCACAGATACGCAGTATTTT. Translated, it gives CASSDGDRRRTDTQYF.

The chain recombines TRBV5-1 with TRBJ2-5, with D possibly matching TRBD2 (5 bases). The V and J ends lost 6 bases and 5 bases respectively, with 17 bases between them. This CDR3 is 14 amino acids long. The V gene's germline CDR1 is SGHRS and CDR2 YFSETQ. The CDR3 DNA reads TGCGCCAGCACCCCCGACGCGGGTGGTGAGACCCAGTACTTC. It translates to CASTPDAGGETQYF. The full variable domain, rest sourced from reference TRBV5-1 and TRBJ2-5, is KAGVTQTPRYLIKTRGQQVTLSCSPISGHRSVSWYQQTPGQGLQFLFEYFSETQRNKGNFPGRFSGRQFSNSRSEMNVSTLELGDSALYLCASTPDAGGETQYFGPGTRLLVL.

The chain uses TRBV28 and TRBJ1-2; D uncertain. This CDR3 has 12 residues. Germline-derived CDR1 and CDR2 are MDHEN and SYDVKM. V lost 8 bases and J lost 7, with 14 bases in between. CDR3 in DNA: TGTGCCAGCTCTGGGCCTCGGGGTGGCTACACCTTC. Encoded protein: CASSGPRGGYTF.

This clone appeared once. V and J are TRBV6-6 and TRBJ1-1; 9 bases agree with TRBD1. The CDR3 loop spans 15 amino acids. With V trimmed by 2 bases and J by 3 bases, 4 bases remained unmatched. CDR1 and CDR2 (germline): MNHNY, SVGAGI (reference sequence). CDR3 residues: CASSYLDRGDTEAFF. Here the CDR3 DNA reads TGTGCCAGCAGTTACCTTGACAGGGGGGACACTGAAGCTTTCTTT.

The chain is built from TRBV7-9 and TRBJ2-1, with D possibly being TRBD2 (6 bases). The CDR3 extends over 15 amino acids. The germline gives CDR1 SEHNR, CDR2 FQNEAQ (reference sequence). The V gene lost 6 bases and the J gene lost 5 bases, with 17 bases spanning the gap. CDR3 protein: CASRKGLGPNNEQFF. The DNA for the CDR3 is TGTGCCAGCAGGAAGGGACTCGGCCCCAACAATGAGCAGTTCTTC.

The chain is built from TRBV14 and TRBJ2-7; 11 positions agree with TRBD2. V dropped 4 bases and J dropped 7; count of bases not matched to a gene: 24. CDR3 length: 20 amino acids. CDR1 is SGHDN and CDR2 is FVKESK in the germline V gene. The CDR3 DNA follows: TGTGCCAGCAGCCCGTACCCTATGACCCTAGCGGGAGGACGAAAAACGGAGCAGTACTTC. The encoded protein is CASSPYPMTLAGGRKTEQYF.

The rearrangement uses TRBV15 and TRBJ2-7; D unresolved. The germline gives CDR1 LNHNV, CDR2 YYDKDF (reference sequence). The length of the CDR3 is 13 residues. V lost 2 bases and J 4 bases, leaving 9 bases between the germline ends. The chain's CDR3 is CATSRPHSYEQYF. CDR3 nucleotides: TGTGCCACCAGCAGACCACACAGTTACGAGCAGTACTTC.

This sequence joins TRBV5-6 and TRBJ2-3; 7 positions agree with TRBD2. The germline V gene encodes CDR1 SGHDT and CDR2 YYEEEE. V dropped 4 bases and J dropped 3; count of bases not matched to a gene: 2. The CDR3 sequence is 13 residues long. DNA for the CDR3: TGTGCCAGCAGCGGGAGGGGAACAGATACGCAGTATTTT. Its translation: CASSGRGTDTQYF.